The 32 T cell receptor beta chains below were found in one sample sequenced in a study of blood T cell repertoires in COVID-19. Assay: immunoSEQ multiplex PCR; the TCRdb copy retains only in-frame clones and omits some. The sample yields about 40,000 clones, around four fifths seen once. The specimen sequenced was peripheral blood. Every receptor here comes from a man between 45 and 60 years old with active COVID-19.

V usage is TRBV6-2 or TRBV6-3 and J usage is TRBJ1-4; the match to TRBD1 covers 10 bases. The J segment lost 6 bases and the V segment lost 2 bases, leaving 0 bases of the junction unmatched. The length of the CDR3 is 14 residues. The V gene's germline CDR1 is MNHEY and CDR2 SVGEGT. CDR3 coding DNA: TGTGCCAGCAGTTACGGGACAGGGGATGAAAAACTGTTTTTT. Encoded protein: CASSYGTGDEKLFF.

The V call is TRBV7-8, the J call TRBJ2-6; D possibly corresponds to TRBD1 (5 bases). Trimming stripped 0 bases from V and 2 bases from J, with 5 bases between. There are 15 residues in the CDR3. Germline CDR1 and CDR2: SGHVS and FQNEAQ. CDR3 loop: CASSLAGAGANVLTF. The CDR3 nucleotides are TGTGCCAGCAGCTTAGCAGGGGCTGGGGCCAACGTCCTGACTTTC.

In its sample, this clone was seen a few times. This chain connects TRBV6-2 or TRBV6-3 to TRBJ1-5, with no clear D. V lost 2 bases to trimming and J lost 3 bases, with 11 bases between them. From germline, CDR1 is MNHEY and CDR2 SVGEGT. This CDR3 is built from 15 residues. CDR3 residues: CASSYHPEYNQPQHF. The CDR3 coding sequence is TGTGCCAGCAGTTACCACCCGGAGTACAATCAGCCCCAGCATTTT.

The chain couples TRBV7-9 to TRBJ2-1; D might be TRBD2 (6 bases). This CDR3 comprises 15 residues. Trimming cost V 5 bases and J 9 bases, with 20 bases left between them. CDR1 and CDR2 from the germline V gene are SEHNR and FQNEAQ (reference sequence). CDR3 sequence: CASSPRSGLGLEQFF. The CDR3 DNA sequence: TGTGCCAGCAGCCCGCGGAGCGGGTTGGGGCTTGAGCAGTTCTTC.

This chain uses TRBV28 with TRBJ2-7; 7 bases fit TRBD1. V was pared by 6 bases and J by 4 bases, with 6 bases of the junction left unmatched. The CDR3 is 13 amino acids. Germline V gives CDR1 MDHEN, CDR2 SYDVKM. The CDR3 sequence: CASSNQQGYEQYF. The CDR3, as DNA: TGTGCCAGCAGCAACCAACAGGGGTACGAGCAGTACTTC. Drawing the rest from reference TRBV28 and TRBJ2-7, the complete variable domain is DVKVTQSSRYLVKRTGEKVFLECVQDMDHENMFWYRQDPGLGLRLIYFSYDVKMKEKGDIPEGYSVSREKKERFSLILESASTNQTSMYLCASSNQQGYEQYFGPGTRLTVT.

J is TRBJ2-7 and V is TRBV11-2, with TRBD2 matching 7 bases. This CDR3 has 15 residues. V was clipped by 3 bases and J by 6 bases; unmatched bases: 11. The germline V gene has CDR1 SGHAT and CDR2 FQNNGV. The CDR3 reads CASSFGGRGSSEQYF. CDR3 DNA sequence: TGTGCCAGCAGCTTTGGGGGGAGGGGTTCTAGCGAGCAGTACTTC.

In nucleotides, the CDR3 is TGTGCCACCCGACTAGCGTCGAGCACAGATACGCAGTATTTT. Protein: CATRLASSTDTQYF. The V gene is TRBV19, the J gene TRBJ2-3, with 8 positions matching TRBD2. The V segment lost 10 bases and the J segment 0 bases; nucleotides outside the gene matches: 6. The germline gives CDR1 LNHDA, CDR2 SQIVND (reference sequence). The CDR3 length is 14 residues.

This chain uses TRBV21-1 with TRBJ2-2; the table names TRBD2, a call not compared with the DNA. TRBV21-1 is labeled a pseudogene. The CDR3 contains 16 residues. DNA of the CDR3: TGTGCCAGCAGCAAAGCCGAGGGCAGCAACACCGGGGAGCTGTTTTTT. As protein: CASSKAEGSNTGELFF.

This clone is categorized as medium-sized. The V gene is TRBV7-3, the J gene TRBJ1-4; TRBD1 matches at 8 bases. Per germline, CDR1 SGHTA and CDR2 FQGTGA. The V and J ends lost 3 bases and 8 bases, in that order; junction bases with no gene match: 14. The CDR3 runs to 17 residues. The CDR3 nucleotides read TGTGCCAGCAGCTTGGGGGACAGGCCCCTAGGAGGGGAAAAACTGTTTTTT. Translation gives CASSLGDRPLGGEKLFF.

The rearrangement links TRBV28 to TRBJ1-2; D perhaps matches TRBD1 (5 bases). V lost 4 bases and J lost 5, with 23 bases in between. The CDR3 covers 17 residues. Germline-derived CDR1 and CDR2 are MDHEN and SYDVKM. CDR3 bases: TGTGCCAGCAGTTCCTTACTCGGGACTGCTTCAAGATATGGCTACACCTTC. It yields the protein CASSSLLGTASRYGYTF.

V usage is TRBV5-1 and J usage is TRBJ2-1; 10 bases agree with TRBD1. Germline CDR1 SGHRS, CDR2 YFSETQ. This CDR3 contains 14 residues. J lost 6 bases, V lost 0 bases, and 0 bases had no gene match. The CDR3 here is CASSLGTGGNEQFF. The CDR3 DNA is TGCGCCAGCAGCTTGGGGACAGGGGGCAATGAGCAGTTCTTC.

The CDR3 sequence: CASSSLTGEVAYGYTF. The CDR3 DNA reads TGTGCCAGCTCATCCCTGACAGGGGAGGTTGCCTATGGCTACACCTTC. This chain uses TRBV18 with TRBJ1-2; 8 bases align to TRBD1. The CDR3 contains 16 residues. Germline lookup yields CDR1 KGHSH and CDR2 LQKENI. V lost 5 bases to trimming and J lost 4 bases; unmatched junction nucleotides: 12.

The chain has TRBV21-1 and TRBJ2-1; the D call of TRBD2 is as the table states it, not checked on the DNA. TRBV21-1 is labeled a pseudogene. The CDR3 is 16 residues long. The CDR3 DNA reads as TGTGCCAGCAGCAAAGGAACGGGGGGCCCTTACAATGAGCAGTTCTTC. It encodes CASSKGTGGPYNEQFF.

V gene TRBV21-1 combines with J gene TRBJ1-5; the DNA was not compared with TRBD1, the D call given in the table. TRBV21-1 is a pseudogene segment. The CDR3 runs to 17 residues. In DNA form, the CDR3 reads TGTGCCAGCAGCAAAGCCGGACAGGGGGCGCGCAATCAGCCCCAGCATTTT. The encoded protein is CASSKAGQGARNQPQHF.

The V call is TRBV19, the J call TRBJ2-5, with a possible D match to TRBD2 (5 bases). CDR1 and CDR2 (germline): LNHDA, SQIVND (reference sequence). This CDR3 contains 14 residues. V was shortened by 4 bases and J by 4 bases, with 13 bases between the two germline ends. CDR3 residues: CASSTREGPETQYF. DNA for the CDR3: TGTGCCAGTAGTACCCGTGAGGGCCCAGAGACCCAGTACTTC.

The CDR3 region is CASSGYTEAFF. The CDR3 DNA is TGTGCCAGCTCGGGGTACACTGAAGCTTTCTTT. The rearrangement uses TRBV2 and TRBJ1-1; D is uncertain. The CDR3 spans 11 residues. V gave up 8 bases and J gave up 3 bases, with 7 bases separating them. Germline lookup yields CDR1 SNHLY and CDR2 FYNNEI.

This chain connects TRBV13 to TRBJ2-7; D not resolved. V lost 2 bases to trimming and J lost 4 bases, with 6 bases between them. The CDR3 spans 12 residues. Germline CDR1 PRHDT, CDR2 FYEKMQ (reference sequence). CDR3 region: CASSLISYEQYF. The CDR3 nucleotides read TGTGCCAGCAGCTTAATATCTTACGAGCAGTACTTC. Using reference TRBV13 and TRBJ2-7 for the parts outside the CDR3, the full variable domain is AAGVIQSPRHLIKEKRETATLKCYPIPRHDTVYWYQQGPGQDPQFLISFYEKMQSDKGSIPDRFSAQQFSDYHSELNMSSLELGDSALYFCASSLISYEQYFGPGTRLTVT.

The genes are TRBV7-3 and TRBJ2-7; D is uncertain. The CDR3 sequence is 13 residues long. Germline lookup yields CDR1 SGHTA and CDR2 FQGTGA. V was trimmed by 4 bases and J by 1 base, leaving 8 bases between them. CDR3 sequence: CASSYAASYEQYF. The CDR3 DNA follows: TGTGCCAGCAGCTATGCAGCGTCCTACGAGCAGTACTTC.

This clone was recorded once. This chain joins TRBV15 and TRBJ2-1, with TRBD2 matching over 7 bases. CDR1 and CDR2 from the germline V gene are LNHNV and YYDKDF (reference sequence). CDR3 length: 15 amino acids. V shed 1 base and J 10 bases; nucleotides not matched to a gene: 10. The CDR3 coding sequence is TGTGCCACCAGCAGAGGGCCAACGGGGGGAGAGGAGCAGTTCTTC. Protein product: CATSRGPTGGEEQFF.

The chain has TRBV18 and TRBJ1-2; 10 nucleotides line up with TRBD1. Germline trimming cut 2 bases from V and 2 bases from J; bases unmatched to any gene: 5. This CDR3 has 16 amino acids. The germline gives CDR1 KGHSH, CDR2 LQKENI. As DNA, the CDR3 is TGTGCCAGCTCACCAGTAGCGGGACAGGGGAACTATGGCTACACCTTC. Translating gives CASSPVAGQGNYGYTF.

This rearrangement joins TRBV11-2 to TRBJ2-7, with 13 nucleotides matching TRBD2. Germline CDR1 is SGHAT and CDR2 is FQNNGV. CDR3 length equals 15 residues. V was pared by 5 bases and J by 4 bases, with 5 bases of the junction left unmatched. The CDR3 is CASSPWTSGSYEQYF. The CDR3 DNA sequence: TGTGCCAGCAGCCCCTGGACTAGCGGGAGTTACGAGCAGTACTTC.

V usage is TRBV28 and J usage is TRBJ2-4; tentatively, D is TRBD1 (5 bases). The CDR3 is made up of 16 amino acids. The germline gives CDR1 MDHEN, CDR2 SYDVKM. V was trimmed by 7 bases and J by 2 bases, leaving 18 bases between them. The CDR3: CASNPSGATPKNIQYF. DNA for the CDR3: TGTGCCAGCAACCCAAGTGGGGCTACACCCAAAAACATTCAGTACTTC.

The chain is built from TRBV12-5 and TRBJ2-1; 11 nucleotides align to TRBD1. V shed 4 bases and J 5 bases; nucleotides not matched to a gene: 4. The CDR3 consists of 15 residues. CDR1 is LGHNT, CDR2 FRNRAP, per germline. CDR3 region: CASGSGQGGHNEQFF. CDR3 nucleotide sequence: TGTGCTAGTGGTTCGGGACAGGGGGGACACAATGAGCAGTTCTTC.

The chain recombines TRBV29-1 with TRBJ1-1, with D hard to call. V was shortened by 5 bases and J by 5 bases, with 12 bases between the two germline ends. The CDR3 spans 12 residues. Germline V gene sequence: CDR1 SQVTM, CDR2 ANQGSEA. The CDR3 DNA is TGCAGCGTTCTCCGCCCGGGGACTGAAGCTTTCTTT. Translation: CSVLRPGTEAFF.

The rearrangement joins TRBV7-9 to TRBJ2-7; D gene ambiguous. Germline V gives CDR1 SEHNR, CDR2 FQNEAQ (reference sequence). Between the trimmed V and J ends, which lost 2 bases and 4 bases, there was a span of 24 bases. The CDR3 sequence is 18 residues long. In nucleotides, the CDR3 is TGTGCCAGCAGCTTATCTCCTAGGCCAGCACAAGTCCCTTACGAGCAGTACTTC. This gives the protein CASSLSPRPAQVPYEQYF.

This chain joins TRBV11-3 and TRBJ2-1, with D maybe TRBD2 (7 bases). Germline lookup yields CDR1 SGHNT and CDR2 YENEEA. The CDR3 sequence is 16 residues long. The V and J ends lost 3 bases and 2 bases respectively, with 14 bases between them. The CDR3 bases are TGTGCCAGCAGCTTGGGGGGGGCCGGGACCTACAATGAGCAGTTCTTC. The encoded protein is CASSLGGAGTYNEQFF.

The chain uses TRBV3-1 (or the pseudogene TRBV3-2) and TRBJ1-1, with 8 bases aligning to TRBD1. In germline, CDR1 is LGHDT, CDR2 YNNKEL (reference sequence). The V and J ends lost 10 bases and 3 bases, in that order; junction bases with no gene match: 7. This CDR3 comprises 13 residues. The CDR3 nucleotides are TGTGCCACCTCCAGGGGGCCGGACACTGAAGCTTTCTTT. Amino acids: CATSRGPDTEAFF.

The rearrangement joins TRBV19 to TRBJ2-5, with 7 bases aligning to TRBD1. There are 16 residues in the CDR3. V gave up 2 bases and J gave up 2 bases; unmatched junction bases: 8. The germline gives CDR1 LNHDA, CDR2 SQIVND (reference sequence). CDR3 bases: TGTGCCAGTAGTATATACAGGGGCTCCCCTCAAGAGACCCAGTACTTC. Amino acids: CASSIYRGSPQETQYF. Full variable domain (remainder filled in from reference TRBV19 and TRBJ2-5): DGGITQSPKYLFRKEGQNVTLSCEQNLNHDAMYWYRQDPGQGLRLIYYSQIVNDFQKGDIAEGYSVSREKKESFPLTVTSAQKNPTAFYLCASSIYRGSPQETQYFGPGTRLLVL.

V gene TRBV6-2 or TRBV6-3 combines with J gene TRBJ1-1, with a tentative D call TRBD1 (5 bases). The germline CDR1 and CDR2 sequences are MNHEY and SVGEGT. The CDR3 is 15 residues long. Deletions cut 5 bases from V and 2 bases from J, with 15 bases between. DNA for the CDR3: TGTGCCAGCAGTAGGGGAAAGGTGCCAAACACTGAAGCTTTCTTT. Encoded protein: CASSRGKVPNTEAFF.

The count of this clone is one. The gene calls are TRBV19 and TRBJ2-7; D is possibly TRBD2 (5 bases). V shed 2 bases and J shed 2 bases, with 10 bases lying between them. Germline V gene sequence: CDR1 LNHDA, CDR2 SQIVND (reference sequence). The CDR3 runs to 14 residues. This chain's CDR3 is CASSISGGTYEQYF. CDR3 nucleotide sequence: TGTGCCAGTAGTATAAGCGGAGGAACCTACGAGCAGTACTTC.

The chain joins TRBV5-8 to TRBJ1-2; a weak D match, TRBD1 (5 bases). Germline CDR1 and CDR2: SGHTS and YDEGEE. Trimming took off 4 bases at V and 6 bases at J, with 13 bases between the two ends. CDR3 length equals 13 residues. In DNA form, the CDR3 reads TGTGCCAGCAGCCGGCTCAGGGTGGATGGCTACACCTTC. It translates to CASSRLRVDGYTF.

The chain employs TRBV7-9 and TRBJ2-1; TRBD2 agrees at 12 bases. The CDR3 extends over 15 amino acids. Trimming cost V 3 bases and J 8 bases; bases outside gene matches: 5. Germline-derived CDR1 and CDR2 are SEHNR and FQNEAQ (reference sequence). CDR3 loop: CASSLGTSGLDEQFF. The CDR3 DNA reads as TGTGCCAGCAGCTTGGGGACTAGCGGGTTAGATGAGCAGTTCTTC.